A selection of T cell receptor beta chains follows, all from one sample in a study of blood T cells in healthy people across ages. MiXCR was run by TCRdb on the 5' RACE reads, yielding one entry per CDR3 protein. The data show 650,000 to 1,000,000 distinct CDR3 sequences, more than 35% seen once. Material for sequencing was blood. The source of these receptors is an elderly man in good health. Each CDR3 is given with its conserved first and last residue. Each record gives: J gene, D gene, V gene, clone size, CDR3 DNA, CDR3 protein. A D gene is named only where the DNA matches it firmly. Some rows mark clone size as missing; the rest say once, few, many or name a class of expanded clone.

J gene: TRBJ1-2
D gene: TRBD1
V gene: TRBV18
clone size: NA
CDR3 DNA: TGTGCCAGCTCACCAGAACAGGGGGCGCGAGGCTACACCTTC
CDR3 protein: CASSPEQGARGYTF

J gene: TRBJ1-2
D gene: TRBD1
V gene: TRBV2
clone size: few
CDR3 DNA: TGTGCCAGCAGTGAAGGGACAGGGCGGTTGACCTATGGCTACACCTTC
CDR3 protein: CASSEGTGRLTYGYTF

J gene: TRBJ2-4
D gene: NA
V gene: TRBV7-2
clone size: NA
CDR3 DNA: TGTGCCAGCAGCTTGAGTCGGACACTAAACATTCAGTACTTC
CDR3 protein: CASSLSRTLNIQYF

J gene: TRBJ2-1
D gene: TRBD2
V gene: TRBV10-3
clone size: few
CDR3 DNA: TGTGCCATCAGTGAGTCGACCGGACTAGCGGACAATGAGCAGTTCTTC
CDR3 protein: CAISESTGLADNEQFF

J gene: TRBJ2-2
D gene: TRBD2
V gene: TRBV11-1
clone size: NA
CDR3 DNA: TGTGCCAGCAGCGACCCAACCACTAGCGGGAGGAACACCGGGGAGCTGTTTTTT
CDR3 protein: CASSDPTTSGRNTGELFF

J gene: TRBJ2-7
D gene: TRBD2
V gene: TRBV7-9
clone size: many
CDR3 DNA: TGTGCCAGCAGCTTATGGGTAGCGGGAGATTTTGTCTACGAGCAGTACTTC
CDR3 protein: CASSLWVAGDFVYEQYF

J gene: TRBJ1-2
D gene: TRBD1
V gene: TRBV5-1
clone size: NA
CDR3 DNA: TGCGCCAGCAGCCTATGGACAGGGGAGGCGCGCTATGGCTACACCTTC
CDR3 protein: CASSLWTGEARYGYTF

J gene: TRBJ2-5
D gene: TRBD2
V gene: TRBV24-1
clone size: NA
CDR3 DNA: TGTGCAGCGGGGAAGCCTGGAGGGACCCAGTACTTC
CDR3 protein: CAAGKPGGTQYF

J gene: TRBJ1-4
D gene: NA
V gene: TRBV4-1
clone size: NA
CDR3 DNA: TGCGCCAGCAGCCAAGGGGACGGGATTGAAAAACTGTTTTTT
CDR3 protein: CASSQGDGIEKLFF

J gene: TRBJ2-7
D gene: TRBD2
V gene: TRBV20-1
clone size: NA
CDR3 DNA: TGCAGTGCTTTTCGGGCCGGGAGGGATCCCTACGAGCAGTACTTC
CDR3 protein: CSAFRAGRDPYEQYF

J gene: TRBJ2-2
D gene: TRBD1
V gene: TRBV2
clone size: few
CDR3 DNA: TGTGCCAGCAACTTCGACAGGGATACCGGGGAGCTGTTTTTT
CDR3 protein: CASNFDRDTGELFF

J gene: TRBJ2-1
D gene: NA
V gene: TRBV7-2
clone size: few
CDR3 DNA: TGTGCCAGCAGCTTAGGCCGGGAGAATTACAATGAGCAGTTCTTC
CDR3 protein: CASSLGRENYNEQFF

J gene: TRBJ2-5
D gene: NA
V gene: TRBV7-2
clone size: few
CDR3 DNA: TGTGCCAGCAGCCTCCCCGGAGCAGAGACCCAGTACTTC
CDR3 protein: CASSLPGAETQYF

J gene: TRBJ2-3
D gene: NA
V gene: TRBV12-3/TRBV12-4
clone size: NA
CDR3 DNA: TGTGCCAGCAGTTTGGGCAGAGTGGGAGCTGGTACGCAGTATTTT
CDR3 protein: CASSLGRVGAGTQYF

J gene: TRBJ2-3
D gene: NA
V gene: TRBV10-3
clone size: NA
CDR3 DNA: TGTGCCATCGGGGACTCGACAGATACGCAGTATTTT
CDR3 protein: CAIGDSTDTQYF

J gene: TRBJ2-2
D gene: NA
V gene: TRBV2
clone size: once
CDR3 DNA: TGTGCCAGCAGATGGGAGGCCACCGGGGAGCTGTTTTTT
CDR3 protein: CASRWEATGELFF

J gene: TRBJ2-6
D gene: NA
V gene: TRBV28
clone size: NA
CDR3 DNA: TGCGCCAGTAGCCCAGACACTTCAACCTTCTCTGGGGCCAACGTTCTGACTTTC
CDR3 protein: CASSPDTSTFSGANVLTF

J gene: TRBJ2-3
D gene: TRBD2
V gene: TRBV3-1
clone size: NA
CDR3 DNA: TGTGCCTGCAGCCTTAGCGGGGACCTTTCCACAGATACGCAGTATTTT
CDR3 protein: CACSLSGDLSTDTQYF

J gene: TRBJ2-7
D gene: NA
V gene: TRBV7-2
clone size: NA
CDR3 DNA: TGTGCCAGCAGCGACGGCATCTCCTACGAGCAGTACTTC
CDR3 protein: CASSDGISYEQYF

J gene: TRBJ2-7
D gene: NA
V gene: TRBV7-2
clone size: many
CDR3 DNA: TGTGCCAGCAGCTTAGGAGTTTCTCCTACCTACGAGCAGTACTTC
CDR3 protein: CASSLGVSPTYEQYF

J gene: TRBJ2-5
D gene: TRBD1
V gene: TRBV5-5
clone size: NA
CDR3 DNA: TGTGCCAGCAGCCCGCAGACAGGGGAGATGGAGACCCAGTACTTC
CDR3 protein: CASSPQTGEMETQYF

J gene: TRBJ2-3
D gene: NA
V gene: TRBV14
clone size: NA
CDR3 DNA: TGTGCCAGCAGCCAAGAAGGAGGAGCTACGCAGTATTTT
CDR3 protein: CASSQEGGATQYF

J gene: TRBJ2-1
D gene: NA
V gene: TRBV20-1
clone size: few
CDR3 DNA: TGCAGTGTTCCCTCGGTGGGGAGCAATGAGCAGTTCTTC
CDR3 protein: CSVPSVGSNEQFF